This T cell receptor (beta chain) was observed in a study of T-cell memory formation after mild COVID-19. As for the study in general: Largely, TCR clusters stayed within a single donor. The study's findings and limits: From day 15 to 85, contracting clones were balanced between CD4 and CD8, whereas later expanders leaned toward CD4+. CD8+ contracting clones occupied EMRA, while CD4+ ones occupied mainly CM and EM.

TCRdb independently ran MiXCR on the 5' RACE reads; one entry per CDR3 protein. The sample includes 250,000 to 300,000 distinct CDR3 sequences, 15% to 20% seen only once; the top ten take around a fifth. This clonotype was detected a few times. Its antigen is not known. V lost 6 bases, J lost 2 bases, and 18 bases lay in between. Germline CDR1 is SQVTM and CDR2 is ANQGSEA. There are 15 residues in the CDR3. This chain links TRBV29-1 with TRBJ2-3, with D perhaps TRBD1 or TRBD2 (5 bases each). The receptor's source is a man aged 18 to 29 who had mild COVID-19 (a few samples of this study predate the infection). Cell type and time point are not known. Sequencing was done on a sample of PBMCs or a T cell subset sorted from them (not recorded which). The CDR3 loop reads CSVDLGTGITDTQYF. As DNA, the CDR3 is TGCAGCGTGGACCTCGGGACGGGAATCACAGATACGCAGTATTTT.